This T cell receptor (beta chain) was retrieved from a study of cytomegalovirus exposure and HLA in healthy donors. Points from the study as a whole: Despite most TCR sequences being rare, some public TCRs occurred in many donors.

This CDR3 comprises 14 residues. The V and J ends lost 4 bases and 0 bases respectively, with 7 bases between them. Germline CDR1 reads MDHEN; CDR2 reads SYDVKM. With regard to this clone: Its antigen is not identified.

The PCR used 60 Vbeta and 13 Jbeta primers. Clones were read by immunoSEQ multiplex PCR, and TCRdb kept only the in-frame ones, dropping some. The sample lists 100,000 or so clones; over 75% were seen once. The TCR sequence derives from a man aged 25 to 45 in good health and CMV-seropositive. The chain recombines TRBV28 with TRBJ1-3; TRBD1 might be the D (5 bases). Sequenced: PBMCs. Here the CDR3 reads CASSYDSSGNTIYF. For the CDR3, the DNA is TGTGCCAGCAGTTATGACAGCTCTGGAAACACCATATATTTT.